These 11 T cell receptor beta chains originate from one sample sequenced in a study of cytomegalovirus exposure and HLA in healthy donors. Only in-frame clones appear in the TCRdb table, and some are missing; sequencing was by immunoSEQ multiplex PCR. The sample holds 100,000 to 150,000 clones, about 91% seen once. The material sequenced was PBMCs. These receptors came from a woman younger than 30 in good health and CMV-seronegative.

This sequence joins TRBV6-5 and TRBJ2-3; 8 nucleotides match TRBD2. CDR1 and CDR2 (germline): MNHEY, SVGAGI. The CDR3 spans 16 residues. Germline trimming cut 2 bases from V and 4 bases from J; bases unmatched to any gene: 8. The CDR3 DNA reads TGTGCCAGCAGTTACGCTGTGGTAGCGGGATCAGATACGCAGTATTTT. This translates into CASSYAVVAGSDTQYF.

The rearrangement uses TRBV5-1 and TRBJ1-4, with D perhaps matching TRBD1 (6 bases). The CDR3 runs 14 residues. Germline CDR1 reads SGHRS; CDR2 reads YFSETQ. V was clipped by 0 bases and J by 8 bases, with 11 bases between them. CDR3 protein: CASSLAGVGEKLFF. DNA of the CDR3: TGCGCCAGCAGCTTGGCAGGGGTCGGGGAAAAACTGTTTTTT.

The chain is built from TRBV14 and TRBJ1-2; the D is unclear. V lost 1 base to trimming and J lost 4 bases, with 13 bases between them. Germline assignment: CDR1 SGHDN and CDR2 FVKESK. The CDR3 is made up of 15 amino acids. CDR3 coding DNA: TGTGCCAGCAGCCAAGTCGGGGAGGCTGTCTATGGCTACACCTTC. This codes for CASSQVGEAVYGYTF.

This rearrangement joins TRBV7-6 to TRBJ2-7; TRBD2 is a possible D gene (6 bases). Germline CDR1 reads SGHVS; CDR2 reads FNYEAQ. Trimming stripped 2 bases from V and 6 bases from J, with 17 bases between. The length of the CDR3 is 15 residues. CDR3 region: CASSLKAGRLFEQYF. DNA for the CDR3: TGTGCCAGCAGCTTAAAGGCAGGGAGGTTGTTCGAGCAGTACTTC. Combining the CDR3 with reference TRBV7-6 and TRBJ2-7 gives the whole variable domain GAGVSQSPRYKVTKRGQDVALRCDPISGHVSLYWYRQALGQGPEFLTYFNYEAQQDKSGLPNDRFSAERPEGSISTLTIQRTEQRDSAMYRCASSLKAGRLFEQYFGPGTRLTVT.

This chain joins TRBV18 and TRBJ1-1; no reliable D call. V lost 6 bases and J 0 bases, leaving 14 bases between the germline ends. Germline CDR1 KGHSH, CDR2 LQKENI. The CDR3 is made up of 15 amino acids. The CDR3 sequence: CASSLFDLLNTEAFF. The CDR3 nucleotides are TGTGCCAGCTCTTTGTTTGACTTACTGAACACTGAAGCTTTCTTT.

The CDR3 loop is CASSLLGGQTYNEQFF. CDR3 bases: TGCGCCAGCAGCTTGTTAGGAGGCCAAACCTACAATGAGCAGTTCTTC. The chain uses TRBV5-1 and TRBJ2-1; D may be TRBD2 (5 bases). CDR3 size: 16 residues. Germline CDR1 is SGHRS and CDR2 is YFSETQ. Trimming pared 1 base from V and 2 bases from J, leaving 13 bases between.

In its sample, this clone was seen once. The chain links TRBV5-1 to TRBJ2-1; D possibly corresponds to TRBD2 (6 bases). CDR3 size: 14 residues. The ends were cut back, 3 bases at V and 3 bases at J, with 10 bases in the middle. Germline V CDR1 and CDR2: SGHRS, YFSETQ. The CDR3 sequence: CASSSGGFYNEQFF. DNA of the CDR3: TGCGCCAGCAGCTCCGGGGGTTTCTACAATGAGCAGTTCTTC.

This chain connects TRBV2 to TRBJ1-3; maybe TRBD1 (6 bases). Trimming took 6 bases from V and 4 from J, leaving 16 bases between them. In germline, CDR1 is SNHLY, CDR2 FYNNEI. The CDR3 is made up of 15 amino acids. The CDR3 DNA reads TGTGCCAGCAGGTTACAGGGAATGAGGGGAAACACCATATATTTT. Translated: CASRLQGMRGNTIYF.

The V gene is TRBV5-5, the J gene TRBJ1-2; D is ambiguous. V was pared by 0 bases and J by 7 bases, with 10 bases between. The V gene's germline CDR1 is SGHKS and CDR2 YYEKEE (reference sequence). This CDR3 spans 13 amino acids. The CDR3 DNA reads as TGTGCCAGCAGCTTGGGCCTGGCGGGTGGCTACACCTTC. Translated: CASSLGLAGGYTF.

Only a few counts were recorded for this clone. The chain joins TRBV2 to TRBJ2-7; D may be TRBD1 (5 bases). The CDR3 extends over 13 amino acids. Germline loops: CDR1 SNHLY, CDR2 FYNNEI. V was cut by 6 bases and J by 3 bases, with 12 bases left in between. The CDR3 is CASSRQSFYEQYF. CDR3 nucleotides: TGTGCCAGCAGCCGACAGAGCTTCTACGAGCAGTACTTC.

V usage is TRBV5-1 and J usage is TRBJ1-3, with D perhaps TRBD1 (5 bases). The germline V gene has CDR1 SGHRS and CDR2 YFSETQ. This CDR3 contains 16 residues. V gave up 0 bases and J gave up 2 bases, with 12 bases separating them. The CDR3 DNA sequence: TGCGCCAGCAGCTTGGACGCAGGGTGGGCTGGAAACACCATATATTTT. Protein product: CASSLDAGWAGNTIYF.